Each of the 25 T cell receptor beta chains below was sequenced from the same sample in a study of shared clonotypes between healthy human individuals. Only in-frame clones appear in the TCRdb table, and some are missing; sequencing was by immunoSEQ multiplex PCR. Counted here are around 2.5 million clones, approximately 93% occurring once; the ten biggest clones make up about 0.38%. Sequencing was performed on naive CD4+ T cells from PBMCs. Documented subset: CD45RA+ positively selected. The receptors were sampled from a man younger than 30 in good health. Some clones in this sample may be carry-over from other donors' samples.

The chain employs TRBV7-9 and TRBJ1-2, with D unresolved. V gave up 6 bases and J gave up 6 bases, with 20 bases separating them. The CDR3 sequence is 15 residues long. Germline V lookup: CDR1 SEHNR, CDR2 FQNEAQ (reference sequence). The CDR3 here is CASSLGQDGLHGYTF. Written as DNA, the CDR3 is TGTGCCAGCAGTTTGGGCCAGGACGGACTCCATGGCTACACCTTC.

This sequence joins TRBV11-2 and TRBJ2-7, with TRBD2 matching over 11 bases. CDR1 and CDR2 from the germline V gene are SGHAT and FQNNGV. V dropped 0 bases and J dropped 0; count of bases not matched to a gene: 10. The CDR3 covers 19 residues. This CDR3 is CASSLDGGTSGHLSYEQYF. As DNA, the CDR3 is TGTGCCAGCAGCTTAGATGGGGGGACTAGCGGCCACCTCTCCTACGAGCAGTACTTC.

CDR3 loop: CASSRAQRGENEKLFF. The CDR3 coding sequence is TGTGCCAGCTCACGGGCGCAGAGGGGCGAAAACGAAAAACTGTTTTTT. This chain connects TRBV18 to TRBJ1-4; D might be TRBD1 (5 bases). The CDR3 has 16 residues. With 4 bases removed from V and 8 bases from J, the gap between germline ends came to 20 bases. Per the germline V gene, CDR1 is KGHSH and CDR2 is LQKENI.

A word on this clone: Other DNA sequences in the same sample also yield this CDR3. The V call is TRBV29-1, the J call TRBJ1-1, with 7 bases fitting TRBD1. CDR1 SQVTM and CDR2 ANQGSEA come from the germline V gene. V trimming: 4 bases; J trimming: 5 bases; junction bases outside the gene matches: 1. The CDR3 has 11 residues. CDR3 bases: TGCAGCGTTGTCAGGGGGACTGAAGCTTTCTTT. As protein: CSVVRGTEAFF.

V and J are TRBV9 and TRBJ2-7; 7 nucleotides align to TRBD1. From germline, CDR1 is SGDLS and CDR2 YYNGEE. The length of the CDR3 is 13 residues. The V segment lost 6 bases and the J segment 2 bases; nucleotides outside the gene matches: 5. In DNA, the CDR3 is TGTGCCAGCATGAGAGACAGGGCCTACGAGCAGTACTTC. Translating it yields CASMRDRAYEQYF.

The chain couples TRBV7-2 to TRBJ2-1; 7 bases line up with TRBD1. CDR1 and CDR2 (germline): SGHTA, FQGNSA. The CDR3 is 16 amino acids. The junction had 4 bases not matched to a gene; V was cut back by 1 base and J by 1 base. CDR3 region: CASSLVGTVSYNEQFF. CDR3 nucleotide sequence: TGTGCCAGCAGCTTAGTGGGGACAGTGTCCTACAATGAGCAGTTCTTC.

About this clone itself: At one end, the junction sequence differs from germline, possibly due to a read error. The chain carries TRBV2 and TRBJ1-5; D remains ambiguous. CDR1 is SNHLY and CDR2 is FYNNEI in the germline V gene. The length of the CDR3 is 13 residues. The CDR3 coding sequence is TGTGTCAGCAGGAGGGATAGCAATCAGCCCCAGCATTTT. It specifies CVSRRDSNQPQHF.

The rearrangement links TRBV5-1 to TRBJ2-1; 7 bases are a match to TRBD2. This CDR3 region has 18 residues. Germline values: CDR1 SGHRS, CDR2 YFSETQ. V lost 4 bases and J lost 7; bases outside the gene matches: 20. The CDR3: CASSLTSKRDHGGNEQFF. The CDR3 nucleotides read TGCGCCAGCAGCCTAACCTCTAAGCGGGACCACGGGGGGAATGAGCAGTTCTTC.

V usage is TRBV7-9 and J usage is TRBJ2-5, with 9 bases lining up with TRBD1. The CDR3 totals 14 residues. Germline lookup yields CDR1 SEHNR and CDR2 FQNEAQ (reference sequence). With V trimmed by 5 bases and J by 6 bases, 7 bases remained unmatched. The CDR3 DNA follows: TGTGCCAGCAGCCCTACAGGGGGCGCCCAGACCCAGTACTTC. Amino acid sequence: CASSPTGGAQTQYF.

This clone was detected once. V is TRBV6-1 and J is TRBJ1-4; D is possibly TRBD1 (5 bases). The CDR3 sequence is 16 residues long. Trimming cost V 3 bases and J 8 bases, with 19 bases left between them. CDR1 MNHNS and CDR2 SASEGT come from the germline V gene. The DNA of the CDR3 is TGTGCCAGCAGTGAGGTTGGGCAGGGAGTCATCGAAAAACTGTTTTTT. It codes for CASSEVGQGVIEKLFF.

This sequence joins TRBV5-1 and TRBJ2-7; 7 bases map to TRBD2. Germline V gene lookup returns CDR1 SGHRS and CDR2 YFSETQ. The CDR3 length is 15 residues. The V segment lost 2 bases and the J segment 4 bases; nucleotides outside the gene matches: 9. CDR3 sequence: CASSLRLAANYEQYF. CDR3 in DNA: TGCGCCAGCAGCTTAAGACTAGCAGCTAATTACGAGCAGTACTTC.

The chain links TRBV7-8 to TRBJ2-2; 8 positions agree with TRBD1. The V segment lost 5 bases and the J segment 0 bases; nucleotides outside the gene matches: 2. This CDR3 has 15 amino acids. Germline CDR1 and CDR2: SGHVS and FQNEAQ. CDR3 in amino acids: CASSPQGANTGELFF. The CDR3, as DNA: TGTGCCAGCAGCCCACAGGGGGCGAACACCGGGGAGCTGTTTTTT.

This sequence joins TRBV5-1 and TRBJ2-5, with D possibly being TRBD2 (6 bases). CDR1 is SGHRS and CDR2 is YFSETQ in the germline V gene. This CDR3 is 16 amino acids long. V was pared by 0 bases and J by 6 bases, with 18 bases between. In DNA, the CDR3 is TGCGCCAGCAGCTTGGATCGGGGTTACGGGGGACAGACCCAGTACTTC. Amino acids: CASSLDRGYGGQTQYF.

This chain's CDR3 is CASSLALRTDGTDTQYF. CDR3 nucleotides: TGCGCCAGCAGCTTGGCCCTAAGGACAGACGGCACAGATACGCAGTATTTT. This chain joins TRBV5-1 and TRBJ2-3; D perhaps matches TRBD1 (6 bases). The V gene lost 0 bases and the J gene lost 1 base, with 15 bases spanning the gap. The CDR3 has 17 amino acids. Germline CDR1 and CDR2: SGHRS and YFSETQ.

The rearrangement links TRBV5-1 to TRBJ2-7, with unresolved D. Per the germline V gene, CDR1 is SGHRS and CDR2 is YFSETQ. CDR3 size: 13 residues. V was trimmed by 3 bases and J by 6 bases, leaving 13 bases between them. The CDR3: CASSSRFSGEQYF. The CDR3 DNA follows: TGCGCCAGCAGCTCCCGTTTCTCCGGCGAGCAGTACTTC.

The genes are TRBV6-1 and TRBJ1-1, with a tentative D call TRBD1 (6 bases). There are 13 residues in the CDR3. Trimming cost V 6 bases and J 6 bases, with 14 bases left between them. In germline, CDR1 is MNHNS, CDR2 SASEGT. The CDR3 DNA reads TGTGCCAGCAGGGAGGTAAACAGGGCTGAAGCTTTCTTT. This gives the protein CASREVNRAEAFF.

This chain connects TRBV6-6 to TRBJ2-7; TRBD1 matches at 7 bases. There are 15 residues in the CDR3. With V trimmed by 4 bases and J by 3 bases, 9 bases remained unmatched. The germline V gene encodes CDR1 MNHNY and CDR2 SVGAGI (reference sequence). The CDR3 DNA is TGTGCCAGCAGTTCGAGGGACAGCGAAGGCTACGAGCAGTACTTC. Its translation is CASSSRDSEGYEQYF.

CDR3 sequence: CASRAGRNQPQHF. CDR3 coding DNA: TGTGCCAGCAGGGCGGGGCGCAATCAGCCCCAGCATTTT. The V gene is TRBV28, the J gene TRBJ1-5, with D perhaps matching TRBD1 (5 bases). The V gene lost 6 bases and the J gene lost 2 bases, with 8 bases spanning the gap. The CDR3 sequence is 13 residues long. In germline, CDR1 is MDHEN, CDR2 SYDVKM.

This sequence joins TRBV7-6 and TRBJ2-7; either TRBD1 or TRBD2 may supply D (5 bases each). V lost 6 bases, J lost 6 bases, and 21 bases lay in between. This CDR3 has 15 amino acids. The germline V gene has CDR1 SGHVS and CDR2 FNYEAQ. This chain's CDR3 is CASSWGSAGSTEQYF. The CDR3 region has the DNA TGTGCCAGCAGTTGGGGGTCGGCGGGTAGTACCGAGCAGTACTTC.

The chain couples TRBV29-1 to TRBJ2-1; 8 nucleotides align to TRBD2. Germline lookup yields CDR1 SQVTM and CDR2 ANQGSEA. The CDR3 length is 16 residues. J gave up 6 bases and V 4 bases, and 14 bases lay outside the gene matches. CDR3 sequence reads: CSVGYRLARITNEQFF. The CDR3 bases are TGCAGCGTTGGATATAGACTAGCGCGGATCACCAATGAGCAGTTCTTC.

The V gene is TRBV6-5, the J gene TRBJ2-2, with D hard to call. Germline CDR1 MNHEY, CDR2 SVGAGI. Between the trimmed V and J ends, which lost 3 bases and 1 base, there was a span of 9 bases. The CDR3 has 15 amino acids. The CDR3 coding sequence is TGTGCCAGCAGTTATAACAGAGTGAACACCGGGGAGCTGTTTTTT. Encoded protein: CASSYNRVNTGELFF.

The rearrangement uses TRBV5-4 and TRBJ1-4; D is undetermined. The ends were cut back, 2 bases at V and 7 bases at J, with 9 bases in the middle. Germline V lookup: CDR1 SGHNT, CDR2 YYREEE (reference sequence). The CDR3 is 13 amino acids. As DNA, the CDR3 is TGTGCCAGCAGCTTATCGAAAGGTGAAAAACTGTTTTTT. As protein: CASSLSKGEKLFF.

The chain has TRBV30 and TRBJ2-1; D might be TRBD1 or TRBD2, each matching 5 bases. This CDR3 region has 16 residues. Germline CDR1 GTSNPN, CDR2 SVGIG (reference sequence). Trimming shortened V by 3 bases and J by 0 bases, and 15 bases separated the two germline ends. The CDR3 sequence: CAWSEGPVSSYNEQFF. CDR3 coding DNA: TGTGCCTGGAGCGAGGGGCCGGTTAGCTCCTACAATGAGCAGTTCTTC.

The chain is built from TRBV7-9 and TRBJ1-1; 7 bases are shared with TRBD1. This CDR3 comprises 15 residues. Trimming cost V 1 base and J 4 bases; bases outside gene matches: 6. CDR1 SEHNR and CDR2 FQNEAQ come from the germline V gene (reference sequence). As DNA, the CDR3 is TGTGCCAGCAGCTTAGGGTACAGGGGTAGCACTGAAGCTTTCTTT. Translated, it gives CASSLGYRGSTEAFF.

The V and J genes are TRBV28 and TRBJ1-3, with D maybe TRBD1 (6 bases). The germline V and J ends were trimmed by 8 bases and 3 bases, with 14 bases remaining between them. The CDR3 has 14 residues. Per the germline V gene, CDR1 is MDHEN and CDR2 is SYDVKM. CDR3 nucleotides: TGTGCCAGCTGGCCGGGGGGCTTTGGAAACACCATATATTTT. Its translation is CASWPGGFGNTIYF.